These 5 T cell receptor beta chains share one sample of origin, sequenced in a study of blood T cell repertoires in COVID-19. The method was immunoSEQ multiplex PCR; TCRdb's version includes in-frame clones alone and lacks a portion of them. The sample contains about 99,000 clones, 70% to 90% of which appear only once. Sequenced: peripheral blood. These receptors were collected from a man aged 45-60 years in a cohort sampled during active COVID-19.

The chain couples TRBV24-1 to TRBJ2-1, with TRBD2 as a possible D gene (5 bases). The CDR3 contains 15 residues. The germline V gene encodes CDR1 KGHDR and CDR2 SFDVKD. Trimming shortened V by 5 bases and J by 6 bases, and 16 bases separated the two germline ends. In DNA form, the CDR3 reads TGTGCCACCAGTGTCGGGATCGGACCAACCAATGAGCAGTTCTTC. It codes for CATSVGIGPTNEQFF.

The chain links TRBV11-1 to TRBJ2-3; 8 bases fit TRBD2. CDR3 size: 13 residues. Trimming removed 8 bases from V and 1 base from J; junction bases left unmatched: 2. The V gene's germline CDR1 is SGHAT and CDR2 FQDESV (reference sequence). The CDR3 DNA reads as TGTGCCAGCGAGGGACTAGGCACAGATACGCAGTATTTT. Amino acids: CASEGLGTDTQYF.

CDR3 loop: CATSRDTGGIAVDQETQYF. The CDR3 region has the DNA TGTGCCACCAGCAGAGATACGGGGGGGATCGCGGTAGACCAAGAGACCCAGTACTTC. The gene calls are TRBV15 and TRBJ2-5, with 8 bases identical to TRBD2. This CDR3 spans 19 amino acids. Germline CDR1 reads LNHNV; CDR2 reads YYDKDF (reference sequence). V was pared by 0 bases and J by 0 bases, with 12 bases of the junction left unmatched. The full variable domain, with the rest looked up from reference TRBV15 and TRBJ2-5, is DAMVIQNPRYQVTQFGKPVTLSCSQTLNHNVMYWYQQKSSQAPKLLFHYYDKDFNNEADTPDNFQSRRPNTSFCFLDIRSPGLGDTAMYLCATSRDTGGIAVDQETQYFGPGTRLLVL.

The gene calls are TRBV28 and TRBJ2-1; D gene unclear. Germline assignment: CDR1 MDHEN and CDR2 SYDVKM. With 1 base removed from V and 4 bases from J, the gap between germline ends came to 5 bases. The CDR3 loop spans 13 amino acids. In DNA form, the CDR3 reads TGTGCCAGCAGTTTATCAGGATACAATGAGCAGTTCTTC. This codes for CASSLSGYNEQFF. Full variable domain (remainder filled in from reference TRBV28 and TRBJ2-1): DVKVTQSSRYLVKRTGEKVFLECVQDMDHENMFWYRQDPGLGLRLIYFSYDVKMKEKGDIPEGYSVSREKKERFSLILESASTNQTSMYLCASSLSGYNEQFFGPGTRLTVL.

The chain joins TRBV13 to TRBJ1-1; the D gene is possibly TRBD1 (6 bases). The germline V and J ends were trimmed by 5 bases and 1 base, with 20 bases remaining between them. CDR1 and CDR2 from the germline V gene are PRHDT and FYEKMQ (reference sequence). The CDR3 extends over 17 amino acids. This chain's CDR3 is CASSPVPTRGKNTEAFF. The CDR3 DNA sequence: TGTGCCAGCAGCCCCGTACCCACGAGGGGGAAGAACACTGAAGCTTTCTTT.